A selection of T cell receptor beta chains follows, all from one sample in a study of T cell responses to AZD1222 COVID-19 vaccine. The data were produced by immunoSEQ multiplex PCR, yet TCRdb's version contains in-frame clones alone and is incomplete. The sample lists some 170,000 clones, just under 90% occurring once. Sequencing was performed on peripheral blood, taken 28 days after the second dose of the MenACWY control vaccine. The receptor source for this set is an adult who received the MenACWY meningococcal vaccine as a control. Each CDR3 is given with its conserved first and last residue. The D gene is left open where the match is weak. Size is stated for part of the rows, as once, few or many counts, or as a class when the clone is expanded.

V gene	J gene	clone size	D gene	CDR3 protein	CDR3 DNA
TRBV10-3	TRBJ1-5	NA	NA	CAISDLSSNQPQHF	TGTGCCATCAGTGATTTATCTAGCAATCAGCCCCAGCATTTT
TRBV3-1/TRBV3-2	TRBJ1-6	NA	TRBD1	CASSQVTGANSPLHF	TGTGCCAGCAGCCAAGTGACAGGGGCTAATTCACCCCTCCACTTT
TRBV28	TRBJ2-7	NA	NA	CASSVLYEQYF	TGTGCCAGCAGTGTACTATACGAGCAGTACTTC
TRBV19	TRBJ2-3	NA	NA	CASSIIDTDTQYF	TGTGCCAGTAGTATCATCGACACAGATACGCAGTATTTT
TRBV18	TRBJ2-3	NA	TRBD2	CASSQWAGEGADTQYF	TGTGCCAGCTCCCAGTGGGCGGGAGAGGGAGCAGATACGCAGTATTTT
TRBV24-1	TRBJ1-1	NA	TRBD1	CATSGDRGSMNTEAFF	TGTGCCACCAGTGGGGACAGGGGTTCCATGAACACTGAAGCTTTCTTT
TRBV28	TRBJ1-5	NA	TRBD1	CASTLRQGANSNQPQHF	TGTGCCAGCACGCTACGACAGGGGGCAAATAGCAATCAGCCCCAGCATTTT
TRBV7-2	TRBJ1-2	few	NA	CASSLAWRGDYGYTF	TGTGCCAGCAGCTTAGCTTGGAGGGGGGACTATGGCTACACCTTC
TRBV7-2	TRBJ2-1	NA	TRBD2	CASSPWTSAANEQFF	TGTGCCAGCAGCCCCTGGACTAGCGCCGCGAATGAGCAGTTCTTC
TRBV3-1/TRBV3-2	TRBJ2-6	NA	NA	CASSQDWRTSSAGANVLTF	TGTGCCAGCAGCCAAGATTGGAGGACCTCAAGCGCCGGGGCCAACGTCCTGACTTTC
TRBV7-2	TRBJ2-3	NA	TRBD1	CASSLAARQGARSDTQYF	TGTGCCAGCAGCTTAGCCGCACGACAGGGGGCGCGGTCAGATACGCAGTATTTT
TRBV6-1	TRBJ2-2	few	TRBD2	CASSGRTSGTPRFGELFF	TGTGCCAGCAGTGGGCGAACTAGCGGGACCCCCAGGTTCGGGGAGCTGTTTTTT
TRBV3-1/TRBV3-2	TRBJ2-6	NA	TRBD1	CASSQDLGQDSGANVLTF	TGTGCCAGCAGCCAAGATCTAGGACAGGATTCTGGGGCCAACGTCCTGACTTTC
TRBV28	TRBJ1-6	NA	NA	CASTSSYNSPLHF	TGTGCCAGCACAAGCTCCTATAATTCACCCCTCCACTTT
TRBV27	TRBJ2-2	NA	NA	CASSLIGSGELFF	TGTGCCAGCAGTTTAATCGGGTCCGGGGAGCTGTTTTTT
TRBV5-4	TRBJ2-5	NA	TRBD1	CASSLFTGGETQYF	TGTGCCAGCAGCTTGTTCACAGGGGGAGAGACCCAGTACTTC
TRBV19	TRBJ2-1	NA	NA	CASSIPGAVSYNEQFF	TGTGCCAGTAGTATTCCCGGGGCGGTCTCCTACAATGAGCAGTTCTTC
TRBV6-2/TRBV6-3	TRBJ1-1	NA	NA	CASSYIGFAEAFF	TGTGCCAGCAGTTACATAGGGTTCGCTGAAGCTTTCTTT
TRBV3-1/TRBV3-2	TRBJ2-2	NA	TRBD2	CASSQPLAGIRDGELFF	TGTGCCAGCAGCCAGCCCCTAGCGGGTATAAGGGACGGGGAGCTGTTTTTT
TRBV9	TRBJ2-1	NA	NA	CASSESHSKPSSYNEQFF	TGTGCCAGCAGCGAATCGCATTCAAAACCGAGCTCCTACAATGAGCAGTTCTTC
TRBV2	TRBJ1-6	NA	NA	CASSVRRTDSPLHF	TGTGCCAGCAGTGTTAGGCGAACGGATTCACCCCTCCACTTT
TRBV28	TRBJ2-5	few	TRBD2	CASSDGLEGETQYF	TGTGCCAGCAGTGACGGACTAGAAGGGGAGACCCAGTACTTC